This paragraph reports one T cell receptor beta chain. Libraries were prepared by immunoSEQ multiplex PCR; TCRdb keeps only in-frame clonotypes and omits some of them. The repertoire holds 30,000 to 40,000 clones, with 90% as singletons. This entry comes from a study of blood T cell repertoires in COVID-19. The CDR3 is 15 residues long. Germline V gives CDR1 SEHNR, CDR2 FQNEAQ (reference sequence). Germline trimming cut 4 bases from V and 5 bases from J; bases unmatched to any gene: 7. The chain uses TRBV7-9 and TRBJ2-4; 8 bases are a match to TRBD2. The source is a human donor in a cohort sampled during active COVID-19. The sample comprised peripheral blood. The CDR3 DNA reads TGTGCCAGCAGCTCGCCGGGACTAGAGGAAAACATTCAGTACTTC. Protein: CASSSPGLEENIQYF.